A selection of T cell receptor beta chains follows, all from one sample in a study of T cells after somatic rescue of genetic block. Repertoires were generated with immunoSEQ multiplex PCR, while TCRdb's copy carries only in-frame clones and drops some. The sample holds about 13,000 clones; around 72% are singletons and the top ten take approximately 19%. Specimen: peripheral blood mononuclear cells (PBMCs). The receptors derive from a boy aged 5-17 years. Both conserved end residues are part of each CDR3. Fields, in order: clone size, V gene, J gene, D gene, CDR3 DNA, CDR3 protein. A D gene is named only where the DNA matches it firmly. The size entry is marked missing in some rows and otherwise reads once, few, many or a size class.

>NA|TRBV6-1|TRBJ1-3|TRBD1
TGTGCCAGCAGTCAAGGACAGGGGGCGCCTGGAAACACCATATATTTT
CASSQGQGAPGNTIYF
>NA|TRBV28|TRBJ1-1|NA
TGTGCCAGCAGTTTATGGGGGGACACTGAAGCTTTCTTT
CASSLWGDTEAFF
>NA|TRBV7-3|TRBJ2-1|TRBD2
TGTGCCAGCAGCTTAACGCGCGTGCTAGCGGGAGCTGGGAATGAGCAGTTCTTC
CASSLTRVLAGAGNEQFF
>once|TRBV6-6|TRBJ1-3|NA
TGTGCCAGCAGCCTCGTTGAGGGGCAAGGAAACACCATATATTTT
CASSLVEGQGNTIYF
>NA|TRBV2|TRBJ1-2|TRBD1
TGTGCCAGCAGTGACCCGGGCACAGGGGGGAGGGGCTACACCTTC
CASSDPGTGGRGYTF
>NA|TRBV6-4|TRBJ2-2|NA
TGTGCCAGCAGTGACCCAGCCGGGGATGGTCCCGGGGAGCTGTTTTTT
CASSDPAGDGPGELFF
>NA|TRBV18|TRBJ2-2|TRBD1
TGTGCCAGCTCACTGACAGGGGGGAACACCGGGGAGCTGTTTTTT
CASSLTGGNTGELFF
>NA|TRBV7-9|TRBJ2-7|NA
TGTGCCAGCAGCCCCGGGACGCCTCAGTGGCCCCTGGAGCAGTACTTC
CASSPGTPQWPLEQYF
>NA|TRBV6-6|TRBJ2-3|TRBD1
TGTGCCAGCAGTGTCGCCGGGACAGGGAGCACAGATACGCAGTATTTT
CASSVAGTGSTDTQYF
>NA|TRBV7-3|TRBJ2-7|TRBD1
TGTGCCAGCAGCTTAAACAGGGGAAGGGGCGAGCAGTACTTC
CASSLNRGRGEQYF
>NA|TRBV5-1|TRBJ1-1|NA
TGCGCCAGCAGCCAATTTACAGGGTTCAGCACTGAAGCTTTCTTT
CASSQFTGFSTEAFF
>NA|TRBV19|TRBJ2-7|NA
TGTGCCAGTAGTATACGGGGCAGACTTTACGAGCAGTACTTC
CASSIRGRLYEQYF
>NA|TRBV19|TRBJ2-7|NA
TGTGCCACAAGGGACATGAACTACGAGCAGTACTTC
CATRDMNYEQYF
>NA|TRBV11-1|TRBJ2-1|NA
TGTGCCAGCAGCTCTAAAGGACCCTACAATGAGCAGTTCTTC
CASSSKGPYNEQFF
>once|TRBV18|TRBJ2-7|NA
TGTGCCAGCTCACCAGCGATCAAAGGTACGGGCGAGCAGTACTTC
CASSPAIKGTGEQYF
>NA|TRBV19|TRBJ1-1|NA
TGTGCCAGTACGCCTACGAGAGGGAACACTGAAGCTTTCTTT
CASTPTRGNTEAFF
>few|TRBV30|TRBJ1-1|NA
TGTGCCTGGAGCTACTCTACCCTGATCGCTTTCTTT
CAWSYSTLIAFF
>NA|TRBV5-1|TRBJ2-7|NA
TGCGCCAGCAAGCGAGGGTCAGGATACGAGCAGTACTTC
CASKRGSGYEQYF
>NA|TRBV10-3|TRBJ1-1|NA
TGTGCCATCAGTGGATACCTAACGGACAGTACTGAAGCTTTCTTT
CAISGYLTDSTEAFF
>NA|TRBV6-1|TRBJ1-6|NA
TGTGCCAGCAGTGAAAGGTCAGGGAGAAATTCACCCCTCCACTTT
CASSERSGRNSPLHF
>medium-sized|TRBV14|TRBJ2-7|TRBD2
TGTGCCAGCAGCCCTTCTGGCGGGAGCGGGCAGTACTTC
CASSPSGGSGQYF
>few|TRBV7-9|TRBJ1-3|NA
TGTGCCAGCAGTCTTGGTGGGGTGAGCTCTGGAAACACCATATATTTT
CASSLGGVSSGNTIYF
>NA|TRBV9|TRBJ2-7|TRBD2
TGTGCCAGCAGCCGACTAGCGGGAGATGCCTACGAGCAGTACTTC
CASSRLAGDAYEQYF
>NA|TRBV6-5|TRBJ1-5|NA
TGTGCCAGCAGTCCGGGACGGTTTAATCAGCCCCAGCATTTT
CASSPGRFNQPQHF
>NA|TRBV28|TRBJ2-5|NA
TGTGCCAGCAGATTATCTTTGGGCCCTATAAGGGGAGAGACCCAGTACTTC
CASRLSLGPIRGETQYF
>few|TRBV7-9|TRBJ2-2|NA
TGTGCCAGCAGCTTAGTGACCGTTACCGGGGAGCTGTTTTTT
CASSLVTVTGELFF
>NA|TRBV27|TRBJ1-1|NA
TGTGCCAGCAGCCGTACAGGGTCTGAAGCTTTCTTT
CASSRTGSEAFF
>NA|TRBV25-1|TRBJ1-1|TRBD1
TGTGCCAGCATGAGGGGGCCCAACACTGAAGCTTTCTTT
CASMRGPNTEAFF
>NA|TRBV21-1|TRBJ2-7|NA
TGTGCCAGCAGCAAAGCGAAAGCGGAGTACAGGGTGTCCTACGAGCAGTACTTC
CASSKAKAEYRVSYEQYF
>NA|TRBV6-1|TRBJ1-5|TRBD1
TGTGCCAGCAGTGAATTGGGACAGGGGGTGCAGCCCCAGCATTTT
CASSELGQGVQPQHF
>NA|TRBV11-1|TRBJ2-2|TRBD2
TGTGCCAGCAGCTTTCTCTTTCAAGGACTAGCCGGGGAGCTGTTTTTT
CASSFLFQGLAGELFF